A selection of T cell receptor beta chains follows, all from one sample in a study of blood T cell repertoires in COVID-19. Method: immunoSEQ multiplex PCR; TCRdb's copy keeps in-frame clones and lacks some. Of 75,000 to 85,000 clones listed, roughly 82% are singletons. Input material: peripheral blood. These receptors were collected from a human donor in a cohort sampled during active COVID-19. Each CDR3 is given with its conserved first and last residue. The order of the fields is V gene, D gene, clone size, J gene, CDR3 protein, CDR3 DNA. The D gene is left open where the match is weak. Rows give clone size only sometimes, using once, few, many, or a class for an expanded clone.

v_gene: TRBV5-5
d_gene: TRBD2
abundance: -
j_gene: TRBJ2-7
CDR3aa: CASSLVGLAGITYEQYF
CDR3nt: TGTGCCAGCAGTCTCGTCGGCCTAGCGGGGATTACCTACGAGCAGTACTTC

v_gene: TRBV20-1
d_gene: -
abundance: -
j_gene: TRBJ2-1
CDR3aa: CSARLDNEQFF
CDR3nt: TGCAGTGCCAGACTTGACAATGAGCAGTTCTTC

v_gene: TRBV6-5
d_gene: -
abundance: -
j_gene: TRBJ2-1
CDR3aa: CASIQGLSYNEQFF
CDR3nt: TGTGCCAGCATACAGGGTTTGTCCTACAATGAGCAGTTCTTC

v_gene: TRBV14
d_gene: -
abundance: once
j_gene: TRBJ1-1
CDR3aa: CASSLGTSEAFF
CDR3nt: TGTGCCAGCAGCCTGGGGACTTCTGAAGCTTTCTTT

v_gene: TRBV6-5
d_gene: TRBD1
abundance: once
j_gene: TRBJ1-5
CDR3aa: CASSRDRGGNQPQHF
CDR3nt: TGTGCCAGCAGTAGGGACAGGGGCGGTAATCAGCCCCAGCATTTT

v_gene: TRBV4-2
d_gene: TRBD1
abundance: -
j_gene: TRBJ1-2
CDR3aa: CASRPYMDRAEKNYGYTF
CDR3nt: TGTGCCAGCAGACCCTATATGGACAGGGCCGAGAAGAACTATGGCTACACCTTC

v_gene: TRBV10-3
d_gene: -
abundance: -
j_gene: TRBJ1-2
CDR3aa: CAISEGQGAGYGYTF
CDR3nt: TGTGCCATCAGTGAAGGGCAGGGAGCGGGCTATGGCTACACCTTC

v_gene: TRBV5-5
d_gene: -
abundance: -
j_gene: TRBJ1-1
CDR3aa: CASRQVFEAFF
CDR3nt: TGTGCCAGCCGTCAGGTTTTTGAAGCTTTCTTT

v_gene: TRBV7-9
d_gene: TRBD1
abundance: -
j_gene: TRBJ1-1
CDR3aa: CASSLGVEKTGGEAFF
CDR3nt: TGTGCCAGCAGCCTAGGGGTAGAGAAGACAGGGGGCGAAGCTTTCTTT

v_gene: TRBV15
d_gene: TRBD1
abundance: -
j_gene: TRBJ1-2
CDR3aa: CATSGDRGEANYGYTF
CDR3nt: TGTGCCACCAGCGGCGACAGGGGCGAAGCTAACTATGGCTACACCTTC

v_gene: TRBV2
d_gene: -
abundance: -
j_gene: TRBJ1-5
CDR3aa: CASSRDSLNQPQHF
CDR3nt: TGTGCCAGCAGTAGAGACTCCCTCAATCAGCCCCAGCATTTT

v_gene: TRBV19
d_gene: TRBD1
abundance: few
j_gene: TRBJ1-4
CDR3aa: CASSYGTGGKRLNEKLFF
CDR3nt: TGTGCCAGTAGTTATGGGACAGGCGGAAAGAGACTTAATGAAAAACTGTTTTTT

v_gene: TRBV7-2
d_gene: -
abundance: few
j_gene: TRBJ2-7
CDR3aa: CASSLYRVPYEQYF
CDR3nt: TGTGCCAGCAGCTTGTACAGGGTACCCTACGAGCAGTACTTC

v_gene: TRBV19
d_gene: -
abundance: -
j_gene: TRBJ1-1
CDR3aa: CASSIQGSTEAFF
CDR3nt: TGTGCCAGTAGTATACAGGGCAGCACTGAAGCTTTCTTT

v_gene: TRBV6-5
d_gene: TRBD1
abundance: -
j_gene: TRBJ1-2
CDR3aa: CASSRGQGYGYTF
CDR3nt: TGTGCCAGCAGCCGGGGACAGGGGTATGGCTACACCTTC

v_gene: TRBV6-5
d_gene: -
abundance: -
j_gene: TRBJ1-1
CDR3aa: CASSRNPRWGRVAFF
CDR3nt: TGTGCCAGCAGTCGAAATCCCAGGTGGGGGCGGGTAGCTTTCTTT

v_gene: TRBV12-3/TRBV12-4
d_gene: TRBD1
abundance: -
j_gene: TRBJ1-1
CDR3aa: CASSLQGSTEAFF
CDR3nt: TGTGCCAGCAGCCTACAGGGGAGCACTGAAGCTTTCTTT

v_gene: TRBV10-1
d_gene: TRBD2
abundance: few
j_gene: TRBJ2-1
CDR3aa: CASSAPGLAGGEQFF
CDR3nt: TGCGCCAGCAGTGCCCCGGGACTAGCGGGGGGGGAGCAGTTCTTC

v_gene: TRBV2
d_gene: TRBD1
abundance: -
j_gene: TRBJ2-3
CDR3aa: CASRMGTASTDTQYF
CDR3nt: TGTGCCAGCAGAATGGGGACAGCTAGCACAGATACGCAGTATTTT

v_gene: TRBV6-5
d_gene: -
abundance: medium-sized
j_gene: TRBJ1-6
CDR3aa: CASSYEGGERPPLHF
CDR3nt: TGTGCCAGCAGTTACGAGGGTGGTGAAAGGCCACCCCTCCACTTT

v_gene: TRBV30
d_gene: -
abundance: -
j_gene: TRBJ1-1
CDR3aa: CAWRGGGANTEAFF
CDR3nt: TGTGCCTGGCGCGGAGGGGGGGCGAACACTGAAGCTTTCTTT

v_gene: TRBV7-2
d_gene: -
abundance: -
j_gene: TRBJ1-2
CDR3aa: CASSSPGESNYGYTF
CDR3nt: TGTGCCAGCAGTTCACCAGGGGAGTCTAACTATGGCTACACCTTC

v_gene: TRBV5-1
d_gene: -
abundance: -
j_gene: TRBJ1-2
CDR3aa: CASSLVGQTGYTF
CDR3nt: TGCGCCAGCAGCTTGGTTGGACAAACTGGCTACACCTTC

v_gene: TRBV7-2
d_gene: TRBD1
abundance: -
j_gene: TRBJ1-1
CDR3aa: CASSPKNRGLTEAFF
CDR3nt: TGTGCCAGCAGCCCCAAAAACAGGGGGCTCACTGAAGCTTTCTTT

v_gene: TRBV2
d_gene: -
abundance: -
j_gene: TRBJ1-6
CDR3aa: CASSTSRSFTGGDYNSPLHF
CDR3nt: TGTGCCAGCAGTACCTCGAGGTCGTTTACCGGGGGAGATTATAATTCACCCCTCCACTTT

v_gene: TRBV10-3
d_gene: TRBD1
abundance: -
j_gene: TRBJ1-2
CDR3aa: CAISESGDRGYYGYTF
CDR3nt: TGTGCCATCAGTGAGTCTGGAGACAGGGGATATTATGGCTACACCTTC

v_gene: TRBV4-3
d_gene: TRBD1
abundance: -
j_gene: TRBJ1-2
CDR3aa: CASSQDFMRTGTDGYTF
CDR3nt: TGCGCCAGCAGCCAAGATTTTATGCGGACAGGGACTGATGGCTACACCTTC